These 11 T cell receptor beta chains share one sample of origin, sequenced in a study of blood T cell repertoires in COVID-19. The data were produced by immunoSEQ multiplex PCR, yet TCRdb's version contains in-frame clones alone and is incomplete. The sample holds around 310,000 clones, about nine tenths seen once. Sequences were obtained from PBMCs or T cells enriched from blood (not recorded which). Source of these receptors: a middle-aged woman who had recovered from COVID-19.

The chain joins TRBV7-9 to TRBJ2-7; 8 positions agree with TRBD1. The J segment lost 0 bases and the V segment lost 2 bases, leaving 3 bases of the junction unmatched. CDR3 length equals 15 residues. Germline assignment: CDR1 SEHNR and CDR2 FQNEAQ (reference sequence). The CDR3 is CASSLPTGGSYEQYF. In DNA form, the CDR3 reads TGTGCCAGCAGCTTACCTACAGGGGGCTCCTACGAGCAGTACTTC.

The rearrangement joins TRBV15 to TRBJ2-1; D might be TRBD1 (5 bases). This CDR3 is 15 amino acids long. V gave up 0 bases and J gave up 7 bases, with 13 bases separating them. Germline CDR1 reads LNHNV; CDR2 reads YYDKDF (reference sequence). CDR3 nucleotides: TGTGCCACCAGCAGAGATCTTAGGGGCGAGAATGAGCAGTTCTTC. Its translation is CATSRDLRGENEQFF.

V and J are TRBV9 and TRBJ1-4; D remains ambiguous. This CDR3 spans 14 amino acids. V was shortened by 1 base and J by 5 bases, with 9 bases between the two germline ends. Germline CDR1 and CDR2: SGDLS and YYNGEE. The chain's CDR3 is CASSVPGINEKLFF. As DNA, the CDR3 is TGTGCCAGCAGCGTACCAGGAATCAATGAAAAACTGTTTTTT.

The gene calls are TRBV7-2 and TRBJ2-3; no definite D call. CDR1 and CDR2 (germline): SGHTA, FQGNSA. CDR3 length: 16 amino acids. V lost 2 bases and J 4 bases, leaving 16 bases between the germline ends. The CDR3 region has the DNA TGTGCCAGCAGCTTAATGGTAGCCACCCCCCCAGATACGCAGTATTTT. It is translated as CASSLMVATPPDTQYF.

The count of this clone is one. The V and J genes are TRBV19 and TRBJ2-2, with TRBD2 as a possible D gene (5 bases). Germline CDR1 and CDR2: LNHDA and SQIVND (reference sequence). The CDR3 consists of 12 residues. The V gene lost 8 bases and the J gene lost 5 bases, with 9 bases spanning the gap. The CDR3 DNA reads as TGTGCCAGTCACGGACTTACCGGGGAGCTGTTTTTT. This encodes CASHGLTGELFF.

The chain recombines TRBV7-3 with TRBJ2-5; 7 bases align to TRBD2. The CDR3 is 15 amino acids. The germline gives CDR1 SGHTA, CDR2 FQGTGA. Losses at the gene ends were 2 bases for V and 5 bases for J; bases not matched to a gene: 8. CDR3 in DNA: TGTGCCAGCAGCTTAGGTGGGAGGGCCGGGGAGACCCAGTACTTC. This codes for CASSLGGRAGETQYF.

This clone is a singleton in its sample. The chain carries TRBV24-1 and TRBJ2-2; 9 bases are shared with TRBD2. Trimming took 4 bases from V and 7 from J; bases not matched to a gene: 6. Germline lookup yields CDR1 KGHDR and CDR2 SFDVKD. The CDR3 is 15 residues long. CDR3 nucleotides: TGTGCCACCAGTGAGCGGGAGGGCCTTATCGGGGAGCTGTTTTTT. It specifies CATSEREGLIGELFF.

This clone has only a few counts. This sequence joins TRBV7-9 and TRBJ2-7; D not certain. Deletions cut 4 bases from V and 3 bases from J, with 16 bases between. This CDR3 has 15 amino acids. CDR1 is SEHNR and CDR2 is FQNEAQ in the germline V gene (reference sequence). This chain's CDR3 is CASSSEVAVHYEQYF. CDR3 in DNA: TGTGCCAGCAGCTCCGAGGTAGCAGTCCACTACGAGCAGTACTTC. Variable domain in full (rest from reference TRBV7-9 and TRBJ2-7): DTGVSQNPRHKITKRGQNVTFRCDPISEHNRLYWYRQTLGQGPEFLTYFQNEAQLEKSRLLSDRFSAERPKGSFSTLEIQRTEQGDSAMYLCASSSEVAVHYEQYFGPGTRLTVT.

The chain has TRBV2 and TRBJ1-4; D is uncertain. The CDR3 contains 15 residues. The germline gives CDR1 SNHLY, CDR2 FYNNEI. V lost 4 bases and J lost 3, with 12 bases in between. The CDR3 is CASSGVAGANEKLFF. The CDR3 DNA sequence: TGTGCCAGCAGTGGGGTCGCAGGTGCTAATGAAAAACTGTTTTTT. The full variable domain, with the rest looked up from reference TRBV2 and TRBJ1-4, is EPEVTQTPSHQVTQMGQEVILRCVPISNHLYFYWYRQILGQKVEFLVSFYNNEISEKSEIFDDQFSVERPDGSNFTLKIRSTKLEDSAMYFCASSGVAGANEKLFFGSGTQLSVL.

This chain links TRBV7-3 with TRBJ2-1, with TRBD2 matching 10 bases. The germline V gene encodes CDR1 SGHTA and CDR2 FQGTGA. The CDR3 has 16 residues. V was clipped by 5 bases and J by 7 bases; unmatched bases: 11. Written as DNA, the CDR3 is TGTGCCAGCAGCCTCCGGGGAGCGGGGGGGCTTAATGAGCAGTTCTTC. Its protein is CASSLRGAGGLNEQFF.

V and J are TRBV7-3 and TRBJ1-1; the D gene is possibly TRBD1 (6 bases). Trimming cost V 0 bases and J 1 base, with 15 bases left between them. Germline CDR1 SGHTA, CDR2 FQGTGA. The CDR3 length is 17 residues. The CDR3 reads CASSLTAQGLGNTEAFF. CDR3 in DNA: TGTGCCAGCAGCTTAACGGCTCAGGGGCTGGGGAACACTGAAGCTTTCTTT.